Here is one TCR beta chain with its context. This CDR3 has 13 residues. The germline V gene encodes CDR1 MNHEY and CDR2 SVGAGI. V shed 7 bases and J shed 2 bases, with 12 bases lying between them. This sample is drawn from a study of blood T cell repertoires in COVID-19. Profiling relied on immunoSEQ multiplex PCR, and the TCRdb table lists in-frame clones only, not all of them. The sample holds roughly 130,000 clones; about four fifths are singletons and the top ten take approximately 16%. Sequencing used peripheral blood. The receptor comes from a woman aged 45-65 years with acute or convalescent COVID-19. V gene TRBV6-5 combines with J gene TRBJ2-7; possibly TRBD1 for D (6 bases). The CDR3 reads CASTQGRPYEQYF. DNA of the CDR3: TGTGCCAGCACTCAGGGGAGACCCTACGAGCAGTACTTC.